What follows describes a single T cell receptor (beta chain). The antigen is not known. The PCR contained 60 Vbeta and 13 Jbeta primers. The repertoire was sequenced with immunoSEQ multiplex PCR; TCRdb's copy has only in-frame clones and lacks some. The data hold around 130,000 clones, with 74% observed a single time. With 0 bases clipped from V and 4 bases from J, the junction kept 6 bases outside the gene matches. CDR1 and CDR2 from the germline V gene are MNHEY and SVGAGI. The CDR3 has 16 residues. The record originates from a study of cytomegalovirus exposure and HLA in healthy donors. Study-wide background: HLA-typed donors were the source of 86 million or so unique TCRs held in an early data release.

Healthy bone marrow donors made up the cohort. Study conclusions and caveats: A few CMV-associated chains proved CMV antigen-specific in vitro. Associated with cytomegalovirus, according to the listing, were some 150 TCR beta chains.

The source is a man aged 35 to 55 in good health and CMV-seropositive. The V gene is TRBV6-5, the J gene TRBJ1-5, with TRBD1 matching 7 bases. The specimen sequenced was PBMCs. The CDR3 bases are TGTGCCAGCAGTTACTCGCAAGGGACAGCAAATCAGCCCCAGCATTTT. Amino acid sequence: CASSYSQGTANQPQHF.